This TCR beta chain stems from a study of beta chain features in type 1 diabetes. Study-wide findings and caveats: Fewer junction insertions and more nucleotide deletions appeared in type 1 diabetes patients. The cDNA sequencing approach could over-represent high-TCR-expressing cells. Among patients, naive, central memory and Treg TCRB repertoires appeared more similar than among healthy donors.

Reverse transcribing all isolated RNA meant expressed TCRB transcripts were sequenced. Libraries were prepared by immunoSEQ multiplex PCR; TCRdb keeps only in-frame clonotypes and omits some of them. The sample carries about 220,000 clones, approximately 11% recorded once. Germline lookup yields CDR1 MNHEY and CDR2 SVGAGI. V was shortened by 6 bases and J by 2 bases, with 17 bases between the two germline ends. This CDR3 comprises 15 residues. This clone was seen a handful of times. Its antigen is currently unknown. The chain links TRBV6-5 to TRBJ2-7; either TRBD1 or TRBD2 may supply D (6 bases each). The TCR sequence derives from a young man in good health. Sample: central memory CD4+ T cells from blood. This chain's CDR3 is CASRPPGAGTYEQYF. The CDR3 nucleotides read TGTGCCAGCAGACCCCCGGGGGCGGGCACCTACGAGCAGTACTTC.